Below, 18 T cell receptor beta chains from the same sample are listed, as sequenced in a study of blood T cell repertoires in COVID-19. The repertoire was sequenced with immunoSEQ multiplex PCR; TCRdb's copy has only in-frame clones and lacks some. The table records hundreds of thousands of clones, around 86% of them present only once. The specimen sequenced was peripheral blood. The receptors come from a woman aged 50 to 60 with COVID-19, enrolled during active disease.

The chain uses TRBV9 and TRBJ2-1; 7 bases align to TRBD2. This CDR3 contains 14 residues. Germline V gene lookup returns CDR1 SGDLS and CDR2 YYNGEE. Germline trimming cut 5 bases from V and 6 bases from J; bases unmatched to any gene: 8. This chain's CDR3 is CASSAERDGNEQFF. CDR3 sequence (DNA): TGTGCCAGCAGTGCAGAGCGGGATGGCAATGAGCAGTTCTTC.

J is TRBJ1-2 and V is TRBV4-2; weak D call: TRBD1 (5 bases). The CDR3 has 14 amino acids. V lost 2 bases, J lost 6 bases, and 13 bases lay in between. Germline-derived CDR1 and CDR2 are LGHNA and YNFKEQ. Written as DNA, the CDR3 is TGTGCCAGCAGCCAAACGAACGGGGGTCATGGCTACACCTTC. Its translation is CASSQTNGGHGYTF.

This chain connects TRBV21-1 to TRBJ2-4; TRBD2 was called by the table and not checked on the DNA. TRBV21-1 constitutes a pseudogene. The CDR3 is 22 residues long. In nucleotides, the CDR3 is TGTGCCAGCAGCAATTTCGGATGGGGACTAGCGGGCCGCGAGGGAGCCAAAAACATTCAGTACTTC. Residues: CASSNFGWGLAGREGAKNIQYF.

The chain has TRBV6-5 and TRBJ2-7; perhaps TRBD2 as D (5 bases). The CDR3 totals 13 residues. Deletions cut 6 bases from V and 4 bases from J, with 13 bases between. The germline gives CDR1 MNHEY, CDR2 SVGAGI. The CDR3, as DNA: TGTGCCAGCAGCGGAGGACGGCGGTACGAGCAGTACTTC. The encoded protein is CASSGGRRYEQYF.

This clone showed up just once. The chain employs TRBV5-1 and TRBJ1-1; D not certain. The CDR3 consists of 15 residues. V lost 0 bases to trimming and J lost 0 bases, with 9 bases between them. Germline loops: CDR1 SGHRS, CDR2 YFSETQ. The CDR3 nucleotides read TGCGCCAGCAGCTTGGGACATAACATGAACACTGAAGCTTTCTTT. Protein: CASSLGHNMNTEAFF.

This chain uses TRBV5-6 with TRBJ2-1; D call uncertain. V was cut by 4 bases and J by 3 bases, with 8 bases left in between. The CDR3 spans 13 residues. Germline V gene sequence: CDR1 SGHDT, CDR2 YYEEEE. DNA for the CDR3: TGTGCCAGCAGCCTCCCGGTCTACAATGAGCAGTTCTTC. Protein: CASSLPVYNEQFF.

The chain has TRBV7-9 and TRBJ1-1; D is possibly TRBD1 (5 bases). Germline CDR1 and CDR2: SEHNR and FQNEAQ (reference sequence). V was pared by 6 bases and J by 0 bases, with 8 bases between. The CDR3 covers 13 residues. The DNA of the CDR3 is TGTGCCAGCAGTGACAGACTGAACACTGAAGCTTTCTTT. Translating it yields CASSDRLNTEAFF.

The V and J genes are TRBV7-8 and TRBJ2-1, with 7 bases lining up with TRBD1. Per the germline V gene, CDR1 is SGHVS and CDR2 is FQNEAQ. The CDR3 spans 20 residues. After removal of 4 bases from V and 1 base from J, the junction contained 19 bases not matched to a gene. This CDR3 reads CASSSLRADRGTDSYNEQFF. The CDR3 DNA reads TGTGCCAGCAGCTCTTTGCGGGCCGACCGAGGGACAGATTCCTACAATGAGCAGTTCTTC.

The CDR3 sequence is CASSPRGGSGRLRYEQYF. CDR3 DNA sequence: TGTGCCAGCAGCCCCCGAGGGGGGAGCGGGAGGCTTAGGTACGAGCAGTACTTC. The rearrangement uses TRBV9 and TRBJ2-7; 9 bases match TRBD2. V lost 4 bases, J lost 4 bases, and 18 bases stayed unmatched. The CDR3 extends over 18 amino acids. Per the germline V gene, CDR1 is SGDLS and CDR2 is YYNGEE.

The chain couples TRBV18 to TRBJ2-7; 9 nucleotides line up with TRBD1. The CDR3 sequence is 15 residues long. Per the germline V gene, CDR1 is KGHSH and CDR2 is LQKENI. V was clipped by 1 base and J by 6 bases; unmatched bases: 7. CDR3 in amino acids: CASSPLGQGSAEQYF. CDR3 DNA sequence: TGTGCCAGCTCACCACTTGGACAGGGGTCTGCCGAGCAGTACTTC.

The gene calls are TRBV6-4 and TRBJ2-7, with D possibly matching TRBD2 (5 bases). Trimming pared 2 bases from V and 0 bases from J, leaving 14 bases between. The CDR3 contains 16 residues. Per germline, CDR1 MRHNA and CDR2 SNTAGT. In DNA, the CDR3 is TGTGCCAGCAGTGACATCCGACAAACTAGCTCCTACGAGCAGTACTTC. It specifies CASSDIRQTSSYEQYF.

This chain uses TRBV7-9 with TRBJ2-7, with TRBD1 matching over 9 bases. The CDR3 is 13 amino acids. Trimming at V came to 4 bases and at J to 6 bases, leaving 4 bases not matched to a gene. Germline CDR1 SEHNR, CDR2 FQNEAQ (reference sequence). The CDR3 sequence is CASSWDREGEQYF. The CDR3 DNA reads as TGTGCCAGCAGCTGGGACAGGGAAGGCGAGCAGTACTTC.

The chain recombines TRBV5-1 with TRBJ1-3, with 7 bases matching TRBD1. Germline loops: CDR1 SGHRS, CDR2 YFSETQ. This CDR3 spans 15 amino acids. The ends lost 4 bases at V and 0 bases at J; junction bases unmatched: 4. The CDR3 nucleotides read TGCGCCAGCAGCCTCTGGACAGGCTCTGGAAACACCATATATTTT. This gives the protein CASSLWTGSGNTIYF. Using reference TRBV5-1 and TRBJ1-3 for the parts outside the CDR3, the full variable domain is KAGVTQTPRYLIKTRGQQVTLSCSPISGHRSVSWYQQTPGQGLQFLFEYFSETQRNKGNFPGRFSGRQFSNSRSEMNVSTLELGDSALYLCASSLWTGSGNTIYFGEGSWLTVV.

V and J are TRBV15 and TRBJ2-4; no firm D call. Deletions cut 0 bases from V and 0 bases from J, with 9 bases between. This CDR3 is 16 amino acids long. CDR1 and CDR2 from the germline V gene are LNHNV and YYDKDF (reference sequence). CDR3 DNA: TGTGCCACCAGCAGAGATAATGTCCTAGCCAAAAACATTCAGTACTTC. This gives the protein CATSRDNVLAKNIQYF.

The rearrangement uses TRBV19 and TRBJ1-2, with TRBD1 identical over 12 bases. V lost 8 bases, J lost 6 bases, and 7 bases stayed unmatched. The germline V gene encodes CDR1 LNHDA and CDR2 SQIVND (reference sequence). The CDR3 runs to 14 residues. As DNA, the CDR3 is TGTGCCAGTGAAGCGGGACAGGGGGCAGATGGCTACACCTTC. It translates to CASEAGQGADGYTF.

The J gene is TRBJ1-6, the V gene TRBV27; unclear D gene. Germline values: CDR1 MNHEY, CDR2 SMNVEV (reference sequence). Trimming cost V 5 bases and J 6 bases, with 11 bases left between them. The CDR3 contains 14 residues. CDR3 region: CASSPGGFNSPLHF. CDR3 nucleotide sequence: TGTGCCAGCAGTCCAGGAGGGTTTAATTCACCCCTCCACTTT.

V gene TRBV19 combines with J gene TRBJ1-4, with D possibly matching TRBD1 (6 bases). CDR1 and CDR2 (germline): LNHDA, SQIVND (reference sequence). The CDR3 totals 14 residues. V was pared by 3 bases and J by 5 bases, with 10 bases between. The DNA for the CDR3 is TGTGCCAGTAGTATCGGACAGATGAATGAAAAACTGTTTTTT. Protein product: CASSIGQMNEKLFF.

The V gene is TRBV12-3 or TRBV12-4, the J gene TRBJ1-1, with 7 bases aligning to TRBD1. CDR3 length: 13 amino acids. Trimming at V came to 11 bases and at J to 10 bases, leaving 16 bases not matched to a gene. CDR3 region: CAVSGRGLSAAFF. CDR3 in DNA: TGTGCCGTATCCGGCAGGGGGTTAAGCGCAGCTTTCTTT.